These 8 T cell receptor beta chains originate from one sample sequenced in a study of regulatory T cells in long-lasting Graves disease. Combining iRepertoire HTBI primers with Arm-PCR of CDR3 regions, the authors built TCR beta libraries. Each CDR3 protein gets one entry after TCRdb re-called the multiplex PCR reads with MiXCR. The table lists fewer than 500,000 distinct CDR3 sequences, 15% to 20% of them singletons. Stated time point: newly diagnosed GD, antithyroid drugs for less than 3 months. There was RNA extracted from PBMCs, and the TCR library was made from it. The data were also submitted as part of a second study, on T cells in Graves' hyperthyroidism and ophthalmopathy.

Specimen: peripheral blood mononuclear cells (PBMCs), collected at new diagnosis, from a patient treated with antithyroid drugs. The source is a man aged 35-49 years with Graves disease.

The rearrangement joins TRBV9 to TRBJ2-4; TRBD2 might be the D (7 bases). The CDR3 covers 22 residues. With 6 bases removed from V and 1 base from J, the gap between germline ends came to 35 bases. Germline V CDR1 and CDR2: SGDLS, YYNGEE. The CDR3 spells CASILGRGDTVENLGAKNIQYF. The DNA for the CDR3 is TGTGCCAGCATCTTAGGGAGGGGGGATACCGTAGAAAATTTGGGGGCCAAAAACATTCAGTACTTC.

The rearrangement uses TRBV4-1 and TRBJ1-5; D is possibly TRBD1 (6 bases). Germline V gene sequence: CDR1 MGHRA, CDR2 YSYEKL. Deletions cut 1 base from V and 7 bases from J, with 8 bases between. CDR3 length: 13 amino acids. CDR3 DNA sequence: TGCGCCAGCAGCCAAGGCAGGGGACAGCCCCAGCATTTT. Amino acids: CASSQGRGQPQHF.

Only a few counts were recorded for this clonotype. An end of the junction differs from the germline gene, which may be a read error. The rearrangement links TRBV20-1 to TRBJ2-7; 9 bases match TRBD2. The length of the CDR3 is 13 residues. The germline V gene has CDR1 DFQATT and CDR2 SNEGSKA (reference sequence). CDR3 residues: CSAPGLASCEQYF. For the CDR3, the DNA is TGCAGTGCCCCGGGACTAGCATCCTGCGAGCAGTACTTC.

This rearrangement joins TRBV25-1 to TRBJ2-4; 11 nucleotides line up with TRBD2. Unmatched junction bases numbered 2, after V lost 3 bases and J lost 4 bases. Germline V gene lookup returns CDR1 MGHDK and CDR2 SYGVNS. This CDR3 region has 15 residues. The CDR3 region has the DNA TGTGCCAGCAGTGAGTTAGCGGGAGGGAAAAACATTCAGTACTTC. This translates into CASSELAGGKNIQYF.

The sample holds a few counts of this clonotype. The CDR3 loop reads CASTWGLAGDGGELFF. CDR3 coding DNA: TGCGCCAGCACCTGGGGACTAGCGGGAGATGGCGGGGAGCTGTTTTTT. The rearrangement uses TRBV5-1 and TRBJ2-2; 14 bases map to TRBD2. V lost 6 bases, J lost 7 bases, and 8 bases stayed unmatched. The CDR3 loop spans 16 amino acids. The germline V gene encodes CDR1 SGHRS and CDR2 YFSETQ.

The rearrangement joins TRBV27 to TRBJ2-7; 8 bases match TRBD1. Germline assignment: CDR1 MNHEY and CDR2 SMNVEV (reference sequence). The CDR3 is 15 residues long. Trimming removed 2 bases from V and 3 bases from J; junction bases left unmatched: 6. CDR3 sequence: CASSLKGQAYYEQYF. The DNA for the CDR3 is TGTGCCAGCAGTTTAAAGGGACAGGCTTACTACGAGCAGTACTTC.

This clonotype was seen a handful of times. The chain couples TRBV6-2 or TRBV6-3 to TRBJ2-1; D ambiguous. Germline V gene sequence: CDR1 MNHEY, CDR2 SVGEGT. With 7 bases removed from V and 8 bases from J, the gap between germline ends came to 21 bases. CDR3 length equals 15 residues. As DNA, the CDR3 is TGTGCCAGCACCCCAGATCCGCTCCATCTCCATGAGCAGTTCTTC. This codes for CASTPDPLHLHEQFF.

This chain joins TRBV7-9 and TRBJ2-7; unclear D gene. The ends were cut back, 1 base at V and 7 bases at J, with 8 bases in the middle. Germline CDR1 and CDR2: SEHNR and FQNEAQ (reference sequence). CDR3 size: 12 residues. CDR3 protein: CASSLVSQEQYF. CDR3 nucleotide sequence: TGTGCCAGCAGCTTAGTTTCTCAGGAGCAGTACTTC.